Each of the 26 T cell receptor beta chains below was sequenced from the same sample in a study of blood T cell repertoires in COVID-19. Sequenced by immunoSEQ multiplex PCR; TCRdb stores in-frame clones only, minus some. The data contain about 200,000 clones, around four fifths of them singletons. The source material was peripheral blood. Source of these receptors: a man between 60 and 75 years old with COVID-19, enrolled during active disease.

The chain is built from TRBV14 and TRBJ2-2, with 9 bases lining up with TRBD1. The CDR3 length is 16 residues. V trimming: 2 bases; J trimming: 7 bases; junction bases outside the gene matches: 8. The germline gives CDR1 SGHDN, CDR2 FVKESK. The CDR3 sequence: CASSQFTGGYGGELFF. DNA for the CDR3: TGTGCCAGCAGCCAATTCACAGGGGGCTACGGCGGGGAGCTGTTTTTT.

This rearrangement joins TRBV21-1 to TRBJ2-7; the listed D gene, TRBD2, was not tested against the DNA. TRBV21-1 represents a pseudogene. This CDR3 is 19 amino acids long. CDR3 residues: CASISPPGTSGSTSYEQYF. In DNA form, the CDR3 reads TGTGCCAGCATCTCCCCCCCCGGGACTAGCGGGAGTACGTCCTACGAGCAGTACTTC.

The V gene is TRBV4-1, the J gene TRBJ2-7; weak D call: TRBD2 (5 bases). Germline CDR1 MGHRA, CDR2 YSYEKL. The CDR3 is 13 amino acids. V was clipped by 3 bases and J by 4 bases, with 10 bases between them. The CDR3, as DNA: TGCGCCAGCAGCCACCGGGAAACTTACGAGCAGTACTTC. Its translation is CASSHRETYEQYF.

The V call is TRBV7-2, the J call TRBJ2-7; 8 nucleotides match TRBD1. This CDR3 has 15 residues. Per germline, CDR1 SGHTA and CDR2 FQGNSA. V was clipped by 3 bases and J by 7 bases; unmatched bases: 11. The CDR3 DNA is TGTGCCAGCAGCTTGGGCAACCAGGGGGCGCGAGAGCAGTACTTC. Translating gives CASSLGNQGAREQYF.

The chain employs TRBV27 and TRBJ2-3; 8 nucleotides line up with TRBD2. In germline, CDR1 is MNHEY, CDR2 SMNVEV (reference sequence). The CDR3 has 13 amino acids. J was trimmed by 3 bases and V by 6 bases; bases with no gene match: 2. The CDR3 DNA reads TGTGCCAGCAGAGGACTAGCAACAGATACGCAGTATTTT. This encodes CASRGLATDTQYF.

The J gene is TRBJ1-5, the V gene TRBV13; 7 nucleotides align to TRBD1. This CDR3 contains 15 residues. V lost 0 bases to trimming and J lost 7 bases; unmatched junction nucleotides: 6. Germline V CDR1 and CDR2: PRHDT, FYEKMQ (reference sequence). CDR3 amino acids: CASSLGRGRGQPQHF. The CDR3, as DNA: TGTGCCAGCAGCTTAGGGAGGGGGCGAGGACAGCCCCAGCATTTT.

This chain connects TRBV30 to TRBJ1-2; 9 nucleotides agree with TRBD1. Trimming at V came to 6 bases and at J to 3 bases, leaving 11 bases not matched to a gene. Germline values: CDR1 GTSNPN, CDR2 SVGIG (reference sequence). This CDR3 is built from 15 residues. The CDR3 bases are TGTGCCTGCCCGAAGGACAGGGGTTCGGACTATGGCTACACCTTC. Residues: CACPKDRGSDYGYTF.

This clone was counted only a few times. V and J are TRBV6-5 and TRBJ1-3; the match to TRBD1 covers 7 bases. The CDR3 is 15 amino acids. V shed 2 bases, J shed 3 bases, and the junction held 4 bases outside the gene matches. Germline CDR1 MNHEY, CDR2 SVGAGI. CDR3 in amino acids: CASSYLTGVGNTIYF. CDR3 in DNA: TGTGCCAGCAGTTACCTAACAGGGGTTGGAAACACCATATATTTT.

This clone was picked up many times. The chain is built from TRBV7-9 and TRBJ1-6; D may be TRBD1 (6 bases). This CDR3 region has 15 residues. The germline V gene encodes CDR1 SEHNR and CDR2 FQNEAQ (reference sequence). Trimming cost V 10 bases and J 0 bases, with 13 bases left between them. The CDR3 loop reads CATQTGSSYNSPLHF. In DNA, the CDR3 is TGTGCCACCCAAACAGGGAGCTCCTATAATTCACCCCTCCACTTT.

This clone came up once. In DNA, the CDR3 is TGTGCCAGCAGTGGGGGGGGTAGCTCCTATAATTCACCCCTCCACTTT. It encodes CASSGGGSSYNSPLHF. This chain links TRBV27 with TRBJ1-6; possible D gene TRBD1, 5 bases. CDR3 size: 16 residues. The V end was cut by 5 bases, the J end by 0 bases, with 11 bases between. CDR1 is MNHEY and CDR2 is SMNVEV in the germline V gene (reference sequence).

The chain employs TRBV7-2 and TRBJ2-1; maybe TRBD1 (6 bases). Germline V gives CDR1 SGHTA, CDR2 FQGNSA. The CDR3 covers 15 residues. V was clipped by 6 bases and J by 0 bases, with 12 bases between them. The CDR3 loop is CASSRGGSSYNEQFF. The CDR3 nucleotides are TGTGCCAGCAGTCGTGGGGGCAGCTCCTACAATGAGCAGTTCTTC.

This clone was counted once. V and J are TRBV19 and TRBJ1-2; TRBD1 aligns across 12 bases. J was trimmed by 8 bases and V by 7 bases; bases with no gene match: 17. The CDR3 covers 17 residues. From germline, CDR1 is LNHDA and CDR2 SQIVND (reference sequence). CDR3 coding DNA: TGTGCCAGTACCCCCCGGGACAGGGGGCGCAGATTACACGGCTACACCTTC. Translated, it gives CASTPRDRGRRLHGYTF.

V gene TRBV29-1 combines with J gene TRBJ1-4, with 10 bases that match TRBD1. The germline gives CDR1 SQVTM, CDR2 ANQGSEA. CDR3 length: 14 amino acids. Losses at the gene ends were 4 bases for V and 4 bases for J; bases not matched to a gene: 3. The chain's CDR3 is CSVGRTGGNEKLFF. The CDR3 nucleotides read TGCAGCGTTGGCAGGACAGGGGGTAATGAAAAACTGTTTTTT.

The chain uses TRBV28 and TRBJ1-2; D not resolved. V lost 7 bases to trimming and J lost 2 bases, with 11 bases between them. Germline loops: CDR1 MDHEN, CDR2 SYDVKM. The CDR3 is 13 amino acids. This CDR3 is CASMSGVNYGYTF. CDR3 coding DNA: TGTGCCAGCATGTCCGGGGTCAACTATGGCTACACCTTC.

The chain is built from TRBV12-3 or TRBV12-4 and TRBJ2-7, with D perhaps TRBD1 (5 bases). V was trimmed by 1 base and J by 7 bases, leaving 8 bases between them. This CDR3 has 12 amino acids. CDR3 DNA: TGTGCCAGCAGTTTAGTAGGGGATGAGCAGTACTTC. It specifies CASSLVGDEQYF.

The gene calls are TRBV4-2 and TRBJ1-1; 7 bases agree with TRBD1. The J segment lost 1 base and the V segment lost 8 bases, leaving 7 bases of the junction unmatched. Germline-derived CDR1 and CDR2 are LGHNA and YNFKEQ. This CDR3 spans 14 amino acids. The CDR3 region is CASAQGGENTEAFF. CDR3 nucleotide sequence: TGTGCCAGCGCCCAGGGGGGAGAGAACACTGAAGCTTTCTTT.

The V call is TRBV4-3, the J call TRBJ1-1; 8 nucleotides align to TRBD1. Germline V gives CDR1 LGHNA, CDR2 YSLEER. The CDR3 contains 15 residues. J was trimmed by 3 bases and V by 5 bases; bases with no gene match: 8. This CDR3 is CASSKTGEGYTEAFF. The CDR3 coding sequence is TGCGCCAGCAGCAAGACAGGGGAAGGGTACACTGAAGCTTTCTTT.

The rearrangement joins TRBV6-1 to TRBJ1-2; 8 bases align to TRBD1. Looked up from germline, CDR1 is MNHNS and CDR2 is SASEGT. The CDR3 is 14 residues long. With 0 bases clipped from V and 7 bases from J, the junction kept 4 bases outside the gene matches. The DNA for the CDR3 is TGTGCCAGCAGTGAAGCGCAGGGGGCGTTTGGCTACACCTTC. Protein product: CASSEAQGAFGYTF.

The chain uses TRBV6-5 and TRBJ1-1; TRBD1 aligns across 9 bases. This CDR3 has 15 residues. Germline CDR1 is MNHEY and CDR2 is SVGAGI. Unmatched junction bases numbered 4, after V lost 0 bases and J lost 5 bases. The CDR3 DNA reads as TGTGCCAGCAGTTACTCGGGACAGGGCACGACTGAAGCTTTCTTT. Protein: CASSYSGQGTTEAFF.

The chain links TRBV2 to TRBJ2-2; perhaps TRBD2 as D (6 bases). V lost 6 bases and J lost 0, with 11 bases in between. CDR1 and CDR2 from the germline V gene are SNHLY and FYNNEI. This CDR3 has 15 residues. The CDR3 DNA is TGTGCCAGCAGAAGGGACTCATCGAACACCGGGGAGCTGTTTTTT. It yields the protein CASRRDSSNTGELFF.

The chain recombines TRBV9 with TRBJ1-2; 12 nucleotides line up with TRBD1. Losses at the gene ends were 4 bases for V and 6 bases for J; bases not matched to a gene: 1. The CDR3 has 13 amino acids. In germline, CDR1 is SGDLS, CDR2 YYNGEE. This chain's CDR3 is CASSRDRGHGYTF. As DNA, the CDR3 is TGTGCCAGCAGCCGGGACAGGGGGCATGGCTACACCTTC.

The chain joins TRBV27 to TRBJ2-3, with 10 nucleotides matching TRBD2. Germline V gives CDR1 MNHEY, CDR2 SMNVEV (reference sequence). This CDR3 contains 16 residues. With 5 bases clipped from V and 2 bases from J, the junction kept 7 bases outside the gene matches. The CDR3 region is CASSPLAGAPTDTQYF. In nucleotides, the CDR3 is TGTGCCAGCAGTCCCCTAGCGGGAGCCCCCACAGATACGCAGTATTTT.

This chain links TRBV10-3 with TRBJ2-5, with D maybe TRBD1 (7 bases). The ends were cut back, 7 bases at V and 3 bases at J, with 15 bases in the middle. Per the germline V gene, CDR1 is ENHRY and CDR2 is SYGVKD. There are 14 residues in the CDR3. CDR3 bases: TGTGCCATCAACCAGGGGGGCTGGGAAGAGACCCAGTACTTC. Translating gives CAINQGGWEETQYF.

The genes are TRBV19 and TRBJ1-5, with no clear D. Trimming took 4 bases from V and 0 from J, leaving 7 bases between them. Germline CDR1 LNHDA, CDR2 SQIVND (reference sequence). The CDR3 runs to 14 residues. CDR3 bases: TGTGCCAGTAGTAGCATGGCTAGCAATCAGCCCCAGCATTTT. Protein sequence: CASSSMASNQPQHF. The complete variable domain, with remaining parts taken from reference TRBV19 and TRBJ1-5, reads DGGITQSPKYLFRKEGQNVTLSCEQNLNHDAMYWYRQDPGQGLRLIYYSQIVNDFQKGDIAEGYSVSREKKESFPLTVTSAQKNPTAFYLCASSSMASNQPQHFGDGTRLSIL.

V and J are TRBV29-1 and TRBJ1-1, with a tentative D call TRBD1 (6 bases). V was pared by 6 bases and J by 11 bases, with 22 bases between. The germline V gene has CDR1 SQVTM and CDR2 ANQGSEA. This CDR3 has 13 amino acids. DNA for the CDR3: TGCAGCGTAGTTGACAGGCTTAACGAGGGGGCTTTCTTT. Its translation: CSVVDRLNEGAFF.

The rearrangement links TRBV5-1 to TRBJ2-3, with D hard to call. Looked up from germline, CDR1 is SGHRS and CDR2 is YFSETQ. V was shortened by 4 bases and J by 5 bases, with 8 bases between the two germline ends. The CDR3 covers 12 residues. The CDR3, as DNA: TGCGCCAGCAGCCTACCTCTAGATACGCAGTATTTT. It yields the protein CASSLPLDTQYF.